The 9 T cell receptor beta chains in this list originate from one sample, sequenced in a study of blood T cell repertoires in COVID-19. Repertoires were generated with immunoSEQ multiplex PCR, while TCRdb's copy carries only in-frame clones and drops some. This table has around 400,000 clones, approximately 90% appearing once. The specimen sequenced was PBMCs or T cells enriched from blood (not recorded which). The receptors here all came from a woman aged 40 to 49 who had been exposed to COVID-19.

This clone has a handful of counts. In DNA form, the CDR3 reads TGCGCCAGCAGCCTAGGGACTAGCGGGGGCGAGACCCAGTACTTC. Protein sequence: CASSLGTSGGETQYF. The V and J genes are TRBV10-1 and TRBJ2-5, with 14 bases aligning to TRBD2. Germline values: CDR1 WNHNN, CDR2 SYGVQD (reference sequence). The CDR3 is made up of 15 amino acids. The J segment lost 5 bases and the V segment lost 6 bases, leaving 5 bases of the junction unmatched.

The chain carries TRBV6-4 and TRBJ1-2, with 7 positions matching TRBD1. The germline V gene has CDR1 MRHNA and CDR2 SNTAGT. The CDR3 sequence is 13 residues long. V was pared by 10 bases and J by 4 bases, with 9 bases of the junction left unmatched. The CDR3 region has the DNA TGTGCCACGCACCTCGGGACAGTCTATGGCTACACCTTC. This codes for CATHLGTVYGYTF.

The CDR3: CASSLSHSNEQFF. The CDR3 bases are TGTGCCAGCAGTTTATCACACAGTAATGAGCAGTTCTTC. The chain couples TRBV27 to TRBJ2-1; D gene ambiguous. This CDR3 has 13 residues. V lost 0 bases and J lost 7, with 7 bases in between. Germline values: CDR1 MNHEY, CDR2 SMNVEV (reference sequence).

CDR3 region: CASSLTGQYGYTF. DNA for the CDR3: TGTGCCAGCAGTTTAACAGGGCAGTATGGCTACACCTTC. This chain connects TRBV27 to TRBJ1-2; D is perhaps TRBD1 (6 bases). Trimming stripped 2 bases from V and 5 bases from J, with 9 bases between. The CDR3 length is 13 residues. Germline values: CDR1 MNHEY, CDR2 SMNVEV (reference sequence).

In its sample, this clone was seen once. The chain uses TRBV9 and TRBJ2-3; no firm D call. The CDR3 has 15 amino acids. The germline V gene has CDR1 SGDLS and CDR2 YYNGEE. The ends were cut back, 0 bases at V and 2 bases at J, with 10 bases in the middle. The CDR3 spells CASSVVSQATDTQYF. CDR3 coding DNA: TGTGCCAGCAGCGTAGTAAGTCAGGCCACAGATACGCAGTATTTT.

The J gene is TRBJ1-2, the V gene TRBV9, with TRBD1 matching 8 bases. V gave up 3 bases and J gave up 7 bases; unmatched junction bases: 5. The CDR3 is made up of 13 amino acids. The germline V gene encodes CDR1 SGDLS and CDR2 YYNGEE. The CDR3 DNA reads as TGTGCCAGCAGCGCGGACAGGGAAGGTGGCTACACCTTC. Translation gives CASSADREGGYTF.

The DNA for the CDR3 is TGTGCCAGCACAGCGGGGGGATACAATGAGCAGTTCTTC. Protein sequence: CASTAGGYNEQFF. This sequence joins TRBV2 and TRBJ2-1, with 9 bases lining up with TRBD2. Germline V gives CDR1 SNHLY, CDR2 FYNNEI. V trimming: 7 bases; J trimming: 4 bases; junction bases outside the gene matches: 2. The CDR3 is made up of 13 amino acids.

DNA for the CDR3: TGTGCCAGCAGTGAAACGGGACAGTCTCGAGGCTACACCTTC. As protein: CASSETGQSRGYTF. The genes are TRBV6-4 and TRBJ1-2; TRBD1 agrees at 7 bases. In germline, CDR1 is MRHNA, CDR2 SNTAGT. The CDR3 is 14 amino acids. J gave up 8 bases and V 3 bases, and 9 bases lay outside the gene matches.

The chain joins TRBV7-2 to TRBJ2-2; 7 positions agree with TRBD1. The CDR3 consists of 15 residues. Trimming removed 0 bases from V and 5 bases from J; junction bases left unmatched: 3. Germline CDR1 and CDR2: SGHTA and FQGNSA. The CDR3 DNA sequence: TGTGCCAGCAGCTTAGCGACAGGGATAACCGGGGAGCTGTTTTTT. It translates to CASSLATGITGELFF.